Sequencing of this T cell receptor beta chain was carried out in a study of blood T cells in healthy people across ages. Regarding the study as a whole: Estimates of total diversity, which came from one million sequenced T cells, were considered to be underestimates. When set beside aged donors, long-lived donors presented more naive CD4+ cells and higher diversity.

Alongside a J-beta primer mix, a sample-barcoded 5' primer served in a second PCR lasting about 7 to 12 cycles. TCRdb itself ran the 5' RACE reads through MiXCR, one entry per CDR3 protein. Here the sample spans roughly 2 million distinct CDR3 sequences, around half being singletons. J lost 1 base, V lost 6 bases, and 12 bases had no gene match. The V gene's germline CDR1 is SGHNT and CDR2 YYREEE (reference sequence). The CDR3 runs to 16 residues. Turning to this clonotype: Its antigen is still unknown.

The V call is TRBV5-4, the J call TRBJ1-1; the match to TRBD1 covers 7 bases. The source of this sequence is a woman aged 40 to 50 in good health. Sequencing input: blood. CDR3 protein: CASTTDRLGSNTEAFF. The CDR3 DNA is TGTGCCAGCACCACGGACAGGCTAGGGTCGAACACTGAAGCTTTCTTT.